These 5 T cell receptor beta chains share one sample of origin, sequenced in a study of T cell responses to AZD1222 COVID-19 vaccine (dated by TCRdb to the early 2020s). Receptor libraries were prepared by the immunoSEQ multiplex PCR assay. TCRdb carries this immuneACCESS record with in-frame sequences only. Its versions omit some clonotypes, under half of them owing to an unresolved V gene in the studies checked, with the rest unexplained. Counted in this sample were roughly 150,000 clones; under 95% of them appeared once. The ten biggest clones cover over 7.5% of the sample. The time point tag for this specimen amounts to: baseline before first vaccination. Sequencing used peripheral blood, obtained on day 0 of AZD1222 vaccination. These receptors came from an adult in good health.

CDR3 protein: CASSTEGTNTEAFF. CDR3 in DNA: TGTGCCAGCAGTACTGAGGGGACGAACACTGAAGCTTTCTTT. V is TRBV28 and J is TRBJ1-1; tentative D call: TRBD1 (5 bases). The CDR3 consists of 14 residues. Germline CDR1 MDHEN, CDR2 SYDVKM. The V and J ends lost 5 bases and 1 base respectively, with 11 bases between them.

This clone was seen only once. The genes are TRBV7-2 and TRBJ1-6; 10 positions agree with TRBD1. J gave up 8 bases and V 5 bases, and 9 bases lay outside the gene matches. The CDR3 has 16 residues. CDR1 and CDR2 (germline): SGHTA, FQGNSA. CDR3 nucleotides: TGTGCCAGCAGCCCCCGAATGGGGACAGGGGATTCACCCCTCCACTTT. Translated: CASSPRMGTGDSPLHF.

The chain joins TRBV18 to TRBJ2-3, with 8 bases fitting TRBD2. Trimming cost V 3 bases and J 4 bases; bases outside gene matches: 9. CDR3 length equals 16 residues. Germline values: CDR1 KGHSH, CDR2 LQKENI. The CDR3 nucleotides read TGTGCCAGCTCACCCCCCCCCGGGGGGGCCTCAGATACGCAGTATTTT. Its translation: CASSPPPGGASDTQYF.

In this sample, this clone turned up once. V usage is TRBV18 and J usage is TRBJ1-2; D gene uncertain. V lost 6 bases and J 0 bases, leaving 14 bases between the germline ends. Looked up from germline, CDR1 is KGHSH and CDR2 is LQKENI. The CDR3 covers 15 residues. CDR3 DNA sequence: TGTGCCAGCTCTGACCCAGGAAATCCTAACTATGGCTACACCTTC. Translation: CASSDPGNPNYGYTF.

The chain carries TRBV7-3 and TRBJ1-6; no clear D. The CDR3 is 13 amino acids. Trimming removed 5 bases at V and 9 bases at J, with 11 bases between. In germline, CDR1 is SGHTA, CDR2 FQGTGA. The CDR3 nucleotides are TGTGCCAGCAGCCTAGACCCCGCTTCACCCCTCCACTTT. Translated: CASSLDPASPLHF.